This T cell receptor beta chain was obtained from a study of blood T cells in healthy people across ages. A J-beta primer mix and a sample-barcoded 5' primer were used in a second PCR of about 7 to 12 cycles. Any given sample supplied a minimum of 3 million CDR3-containing paired-end reads. TCRdb recomputed calls from the 5' RACE reads with MiXCR, one row per CDR3 protein. The data hold about 1,400,000 distinct CDR3 sequences, with around 59% observed a single time. Healthy Caucasians from Russia aged about 6 to 90 served as donors. Germline CDR1 and CDR2: SGHVS and FNYEAQ. CDR3 length: 13 amino acids.

The rearrangement joins TRBV7-6 to TRBJ2-4; D remains unclear. TRBJ2-5 explains the end of the DNA better; the J call may be wrong. Sequenced sample: blood. The receptor was isolated from a man aged 18 to 30 in good health. The CDR3 DNA sequence: TGTGCCAGCAGCCCCTCCAACGTGAAGACCCAGTACTTC. Protein: CASSPSNVKTQYF.